Listed below are T cell receptor beta chains from one sample, sequenced in a study of blood T cell repertoires in COVID-19. Only in-frame clones appear in the TCRdb table, and some are missing; sequencing was by immunoSEQ multiplex PCR. The sample lists around 230,000 clones, approximately 83% occurring once. Material: peripheral blood. These TCRs come from a man aged 35 to 55 with acute or convalescent COVID-19. The CDR3 runs from the conserved cysteine through the conserved F or W. The D gene is left open where the match is weak. Only some rows state a clone size, as once, few, many or a class for expanded clones.

abundance,j_gene,len,d_gene,v_gene,CDR3nt,CDR3aa
-,TRBJ1-2,15,-,TRBV7-2,TGTGCCAGCAGCTTATATCCCGGTTCTAACTATGGCTACACCTTC,CASSLYPGSNYGYTF
-,TRBJ1-1,14,TRBD1,TRBV29-1,TGCAGCGTACGGACAGGGGGCGTGGGCACTGAAGCTTTCTTT,CSVRTGGVGTEAFF
-,TRBJ1-6,19,-,TRBV1,TGCACCAGCAGCCAAGGGACAGGGGGCGAGAGCTCCTATAATTCACCCCTCCACTTT,CTSSQGTGGESSYNSPLHF
-,TRBJ1-4,15,-,TRBV2,TGTGCCAGCACTGTCAGGCGGGGTAATAATGAAAAACTGTTTTTT,CASTVRRGNNEKLFF
-,TRBJ1-2,17,TRBD1,TRBV29-1,TGCAGCGTAAAGGCCGGGACAGGGGGCGTCGTAGACTATGGCTACACCTTC,CSVKAGTGGVVDYGYTF
-,TRBJ2-5,14,TRBD1,TRBV2,TGTGCCAGCGGCGGGACAGGGCGGCAGGGGACCCAGTACTTC,CASGGTGRQGTQYF
-,TRBJ2-1,12,-,TRBV18,TGTGCCAGCTCACCCGTTGACAATGAGCAGTTCTTC,CASSPVDNEQFF
-,TRBJ1-5,12,-,TRBV5-6,TGTGCCAGCAGCTTGGTCGGCGGAGAGCAGCATTTT,CASSLVGGEQHF
once,TRBJ2-7,11,-,TRBV20-1,TGCAGTGCTCGAGCTCCCTACGAGCAGTACTTC,CSARAPYEQYF
once,TRBJ2-3,19,-,TRBV5-1,TGCGCCAGCAGCCCGCAGGGCAGGGTAGAGGTTGGAGGGACAGATACGCAGTATTTT,CASSPQGRVEVGGTDTQYF